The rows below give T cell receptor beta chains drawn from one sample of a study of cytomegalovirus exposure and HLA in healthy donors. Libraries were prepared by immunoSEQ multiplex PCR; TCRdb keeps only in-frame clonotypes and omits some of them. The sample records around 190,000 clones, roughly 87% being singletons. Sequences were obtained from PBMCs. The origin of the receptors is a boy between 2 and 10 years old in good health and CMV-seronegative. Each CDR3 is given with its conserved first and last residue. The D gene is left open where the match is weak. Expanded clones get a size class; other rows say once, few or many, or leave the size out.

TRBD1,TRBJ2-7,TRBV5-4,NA,TGTGCCAGCAGCGCCTCGGACAGGGGCGAAGGGCGAGAGCAGTACTTC,CASSASDRGEGREQYF
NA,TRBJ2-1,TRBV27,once,TGTGCCAGCACCTCCCCACTCAACCAGGGTGAGCAGTTCTTC,CASTSPLNQGEQFF
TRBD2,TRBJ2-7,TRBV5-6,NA,TGTGCCAGCAGCTTGGCCGGGGGGTTCACGAGGAGAGACGAGCAGTACTTC,CASSLAGGFTRRDEQYF
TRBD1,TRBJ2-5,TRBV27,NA,TGTGCTACGAGTCCCAGGGGGCCCCATGAGGAGCAGTACTTC,CATSPRGPHEEQYF
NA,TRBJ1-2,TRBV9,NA,TGTGCCAGCAGCGTAGGAGGACAGACGAGCTACACCTTC,CASSVGGQTSYTF
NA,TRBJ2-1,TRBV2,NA,TGTGCCAGCATAGCCGGGGGTACGAATGAGCAGTTCTTC,CASIAGGTNEQFF
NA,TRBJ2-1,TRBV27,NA,TGTGCCAGCAGTTTACTGACTCCTCTTAGCTCCTACAATGAGCAGTTCTTC,CASSLLTPLSSYNEQFF
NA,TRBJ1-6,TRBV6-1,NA,TGTGCCAGCAGTGAACGGGTCAGCTCCTATAATTCACCCCTCCACTTT,CASSERVSSYNSPLHF
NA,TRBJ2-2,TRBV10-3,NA,TGTGCCATCAGGCAGATACAGGGCGTTGGCGGGGAGCTGTTTTTT,CAIRQIQGVGGELFF
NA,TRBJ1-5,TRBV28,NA,TGTGCCAGCAGGCTAGGGGGATTGCCCCAGCATTTT,CASRLGGLPQHF
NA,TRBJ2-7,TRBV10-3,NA,TGTGCCATAGGAACAGGTTCCTACGAGCAGTACTTC,CAIGTGSYEQYF
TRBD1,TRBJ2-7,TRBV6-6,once,TGTGCCAGCAGTTACCCCCAGGACAGGGATTCCGAGCAGTACTTC,CASSYPQDRDSEQYF
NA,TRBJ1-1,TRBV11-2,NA,TGTGCCAGCAGCTGGGCGGGGGAGGGGAACACTGAAGCTTTCTTT,CASSWAGEGNTEAFF
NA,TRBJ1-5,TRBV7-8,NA,TGTGCCAGCAGCGGCCGGACAGATAATAGCAATCAGCCCCAGCATTTT,CASSGRTDNSNQPQHF
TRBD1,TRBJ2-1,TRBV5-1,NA,TGCGCCAGCAGCTCTACAGGGGGCGGCTACAATGAGCAGTTCTTC,CASSSTGGGYNEQFF
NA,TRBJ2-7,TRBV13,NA,TGTGCCAGCAGCTTAGTGGGGGACTCCTCCTACGAGCAGTACTTC,CASSLVGDSSYEQYF
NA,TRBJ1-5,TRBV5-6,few,TGTGCCAGCAGCTTGGCACAGTTTCTCGATCAGCCCCAGCATTTT,CASSLAQFLDQPQHF
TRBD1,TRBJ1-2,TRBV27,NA,TGTGCCAGCAGTCTAGGGACAGGGGACTATGGCTACACCTTC,CASSLGTGDYGYTF
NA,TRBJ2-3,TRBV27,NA,TGTGCCAGCAGTCCCACAGGGCCGTACACAGATACGCAGTATTTT,CASSPTGPYTDTQYF
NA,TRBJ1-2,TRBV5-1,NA,TGCGCCAGCAGCTTCGGGGGAGGTTTATATGGCTACACCTTC,CASSFGGGLYGYTF
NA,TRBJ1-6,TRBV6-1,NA,TGTGCCAGCAGTGAGGGGGGGCTTAGTTTCTCCTATAATTCACCCCTCCACTTT,CASSEGGLSFSYNSPLHF
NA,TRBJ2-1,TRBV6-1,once,TGTGCCAGCAGTGGACTGAGCTCCTACAATGAGCAGTTCTTC,CASSGLSSYNEQFF